This TCR beta chain is from a study of shared clonotypes between healthy human individuals. Findings and caveats of the study: A small donor pool kept down the genetic and exposure-history diversity that was represented. On the whole, naive subsets had larger estimated richness than memory subsets had.

Here immunoSEQ multiplex PCR was the method, and the copy in TCRdb shows in-frame clones only, minus some. The table lists over 2 million clones, less than 95% of them singletons. In the case of this clone: The antigen is unknown.

Trimming pared 4 bases from V and 5 bases from J, leaving 16 bases between. Germline lookup yields CDR1 SGHNT and CDR2 YYREEE (reference sequence). This CDR3 has 14 amino acids. Naive CD8 populations comprised CD45RO-negative cells positively selected for CCR7, excluding terminally differentiated effector memory CD45RA+ cells. Adult donors, all healthy and HIV-negative, had no recent acute infections or vaccinations. This receptor was identified in a young man in good health. The chain has TRBV5-4 and TRBJ2-7, with no clear D. Sequencing was performed on naive CD8+ T cells sorted from blood. CDR3: CASSLATSPDEQYF. The CDR3, as DNA: TGTGCCAGCAGCCTGGCCACCTCCCCCGACGAGCAGTACTTC.